One and the same sample provided the 23 T cell receptor beta chains below, sequenced in a study of blood T cell repertoires in COVID-19. Assay: immunoSEQ multiplex PCR; the TCRdb copy retains only in-frame clones and omits some. Found here are about 160,000 clones, roughly four fifths of them singletons; the top ten hold under 13%. Sequenced material: peripheral blood. The receptors stem from a human donor in a cohort sampled during active COVID-19.

The rearrangement links TRBV27 to TRBJ1-2, with 10 bases matching TRBD1. The CDR3 contains 14 residues. V dropped 11 bases and J dropped 7; count of bases not matched to a gene: 13. Per germline, CDR1 MNHEY and CDR2 SMNVEV (reference sequence). Written as DNA, the CDR3 is TGTGCCCCCAAGGGCGGGACAGGGGAAAGTGGCTACACCTTC. The encoded protein is CAPKGGTGESGYTF.

This clone was recorded once. This chain links TRBV7-2 with TRBJ2-3, with TRBD2 matching over 11 bases. The CDR3 is made up of 16 amino acids. Germline values: CDR1 SGHTA, CDR2 FQGNSA. V was pared by 1 base and J by 4 bases, with 4 bases of the junction left unmatched. Here the CDR3 DNA reads TGTGCCAGCAGCTTAGTAGCGGGGGGGTTTCCAGATACGCAGTATTTT. It yields the protein CASSLVAGGFPDTQYF.

This clone appeared once. The V call is TRBV19, the J call TRBJ1-5; no clear D gene. The CDR3 loop spans 15 amino acids. The V and J ends lost 7 bases and 2 bases respectively, with 15 bases between them. Germline V gene data show CDR1 as LNHDA and CDR2 as SQIVND (reference sequence). The CDR3 DNA reads as TGTGCCAGTAATACTGGACGGGAGGGCAATCAGCCCCAGCATTTT. Translating gives CASNTGREGNQPQHF.

This chain links TRBV29-1 with TRBJ2-3, with D tentatively TRBD2 (5 bases). Germline V gene sequence: CDR1 SQVTM, CDR2 ANQGSEA. Trimming removed 7 bases at V and 0 bases at J, with 17 bases between. The CDR3 runs to 15 residues. The CDR3 loop is CSATPTGWSTDTQYF. The CDR3 nucleotides are TGCAGCGCTACCCCTACGGGGTGGAGCACAGATACGCAGTATTTT.

The rearrangement joins TRBV7-2 to TRBJ1-1; the D gene is possibly TRBD1 (5 bases). Trimming pared 5 bases from V and 5 bases from J, leaving 9 bases between. The CDR3 has 12 residues. The germline CDR1 and CDR2 sequences are SGHTA and FQGNSA. The CDR3 DNA is TGTGCCAGCAGCGTCGGGGGTACTGAAGCTTTCTTT. Translated: CASSVGGTEAFF.

The V gene is TRBV30, the J gene TRBJ2-3; 8 bases are shared with TRBD1. The germline V gene has CDR1 GTSNPN and CDR2 SVGIG (reference sequence). V gave up 2 bases and J gave up 2 bases; unmatched junction bases: 3. CDR3 length: 14 residues. CDR3 bases: TGTGCCTGGAGTCAGGGGGCTGACACAGATACGCAGTATTTT. Its protein is CAWSQGADTDTQYF.

This clone came up a few times. The rearrangement uses TRBV5-6 and TRBJ1-4; no reliable D call. Germline-derived CDR1 and CDR2 are SGHDT and YYEEEE. CDR3 size: 13 residues. Deletions cut 1 base from V and 3 bases from J, with 4 bases between. The CDR3 is CASSLPSNEKLFF. The CDR3 bases are TGTGCCAGCAGCTTGCCCTCTAATGAAAAACTGTTTTTT.

The gene calls are TRBV24-1 and TRBJ2-2; a weak D match, TRBD1 (6 bases). V lost 4 bases and J lost 6, with 11 bases in between. The germline V gene encodes CDR1 KGHDR and CDR2 SFDVKD. The CDR3 loop spans 14 amino acids. This CDR3 reads CATSDVQGSGELFF. The CDR3 DNA reads as TGTGCCACCAGTGACGTACAGGGCTCCGGGGAGCTGTTTTTT.

This clone was counted a few times. The chain links TRBV19 to TRBJ1-1; 9 nucleotides line up with TRBD1. The CDR3 totals 14 residues. Germline V gene data show CDR1 as LNHDA and CDR2 as SQIVND (reference sequence). Germline trimming cut 5 bases from V and 10 bases from J; bases unmatched to any gene: 11. CDR3 DNA sequence: TGTGCCAGTAGTCTCCTAGGGGGACAGGGTGGAGCTTTCTTT. Translated: CASSLLGGQGGAFF.

J is TRBJ1-5 and V is TRBV4-3; 7 bases match TRBD1. Germline trimming cut 0 bases from V and 2 bases from J; bases unmatched to any gene: 4. The germline gives CDR1 LGHNA, CDR2 YSLEER. This CDR3 is 16 amino acids long. The CDR3 DNA follows: TGCGCCAGCAGCCAAGATCTTGGACAGGGCAATCAGCCCCAGCATTTT. It specifies CASSQDLGQGNQPQHF.

The V gene is TRBV11-2, the J gene TRBJ1-3; weak D call: TRBD1 (5 bases). Trimming took 4 bases from V and 4 from J, leaving 17 bases between them. This CDR3 is built from 16 residues. CDR1 and CDR2 from the germline V gene are SGHAT and FQNNGV. In DNA form, the CDR3 reads TGTGCCAGCAGCTCCATACCTAGGGGCACGGGAAACACCATATATTTT. The encoded protein is CASSSIPRGTGNTIYF. Variable domain in full (rest from reference TRBV11-2 and TRBJ1-3): EAGVAQSPRYKIIEKRQSVAFWCNPISGHATLYWYQQILGQGPKLLIQFQNNGVVDDSQLPKDRFSAERLKGVDSTLKIQPAKLEDSAVYLCASSSIPRGTGNTIYFGEGSWLTVV.

CDR3 DNA sequence: TGTGCCAGCAATCGACAGGGCGGGACAGAAGCTTTCTTT. Translating gives CASNRQGGTEAFF. The chain uses TRBV9 and TRBJ1-1; TRBD1 aligns across 7 bases. The germline V gene has CDR1 SGDLS and CDR2 YYNGEE. V was clipped by 6 bases and J by 8 bases; unmatched bases: 10. The CDR3 runs to 13 residues.

The chain carries TRBV18 and TRBJ2-3, with 8 bases aligning to TRBD2. The CDR3 sequence is 16 residues long. V trimming: 1 base; J trimming: 4 bases; junction bases outside the gene matches: 7. CDR1 and CDR2 (germline): KGHSH, LQKENI. The chain's CDR3 is CASSPQERELSDTQYF. Written as DNA, the CDR3 is TGTGCCAGCTCACCACAGGAGCGGGAGTTATCAGATACGCAGTATTTT.

This clone has only one observation. The V and J genes are TRBV9 and TRBJ2-2, with a weak D call TRBD1 (5 bases). V dropped 0 bases and J dropped 0 bases, with 9 bases sitting between them. The CDR3 is made up of 16 amino acids. The germline V gene has CDR1 SGDLS and CDR2 YYNGEE. CDR3 coding DNA: TGTGCCAGCAGCGTAGAGGCAGGGACGAACACCGGGGAGCTGTTTTTT. Its translation is CASSVEAGTNTGELFF.

The gene calls are TRBV15 and TRBJ1-3; possible D gene TRBD1, 6 bases. The length of the CDR3 is 15 residues. V was clipped by 2 bases and J by 4 bases, with 12 bases between them. Germline V CDR1 and CDR2: LNHNV, YYDKDF (reference sequence). In nucleotides, the CDR3 is TGTGCCACCAGCAGACCAGGGGCGTGGGGAAACACCATATATTTT. It yields the protein CATSRPGAWGNTIYF.

The chain uses TRBV5-6 and TRBJ2-7; 9 positions match TRBD1. V shed 4 bases and J 4 bases; nucleotides not matched to a gene: 15. Germline CDR1 is SGHDT and CDR2 is YYEEEE. The CDR3 runs 17 residues. The CDR3 sequence: CASSQDRGLGRPYEQYF. The CDR3, as DNA: TGTGCCAGCAGCCAAGACAGGGGGTTAGGTCGGCCTTACGAGCAGTACTTC. Full variable domain (missing parts from reference TRBV5-6 and TRBJ2-7): DAGVTQSPTHLIKTRGQQVTLRCSPKSGHDTVSWYQQALGQGPQFIFQYYEEEERQRGNFPDRFSGHQFPNYSSELNVNALLLGDSALYLCASSQDRGLGRPYEQYFGPGTRLTVT.

V and J are TRBV11-2 and TRBJ2-1, with 8 nucleotides matching TRBD1. Germline CDR1 is SGHAT and CDR2 is FQNNGV. The CDR3 runs to 16 residues. V shed 5 bases and J 6 bases; nucleotides not matched to a gene: 12. The CDR3 loop reads CASSPSTRTGRNEQFF. DNA of the CDR3: TGTGCCAGCAGCCCCTCCACCAGGACAGGGCGCAATGAGCAGTTCTTC.

V gene TRBV6-2 or TRBV6-3 combines with J gene TRBJ2-6; maybe TRBD1 (7 bases). Germline values: CDR1 MNHEY, CDR2 SVGEGT. The CDR3 contains 18 residues. The V and J ends lost 5 bases and 0 bases respectively, with 17 bases between them. The CDR3 DNA follows: TGTGCCAGCAGTCACTTGACAGGGAGGAGCTCTGGGGCCAACGTCCTGACTTTC. This translates into CASSHLTGRSSGANVLTF.

The V call is TRBV29-1, the J call TRBJ1-1; no firm D call. V was clipped by 2 bases and J by 0 bases, with 7 bases between them. CDR1 is SQVTM and CDR2 is ANQGSEA in the germline V gene. This CDR3 has 13 amino acids. CDR3 nucleotides: TGCAGCGTTGAACGAGTCCTGAACACTGAAGCTTTCTTT. Protein sequence: CSVERVLNTEAFF.

The rearrangement joins TRBV5-4 to TRBJ1-1; D may be TRBD1 (5 bases). The CDR3 contains 13 residues. The V and J ends lost 4 bases and 1 base respectively, with 8 bases between them. Germline CDR1 is SGHNT and CDR2 is YYREEE (reference sequence). The CDR3 protein is CASSPDTNTEAFF. The CDR3 bases are TGTGCCAGCAGCCCGGACACGAACACTGAAGCTTTCTTT.

V usage is TRBV4-1 and J usage is TRBJ1-1; weak D call: TRBD1 (5 bases). CDR3 length: 14 amino acids. V lost 3 bases to trimming and J lost 8 bases, with 16 bases between them. In germline, CDR1 is MGHRA, CDR2 YSYEKL. CDR3 coding DNA: TGCGCCAGCAGCCAGCAGATAGGGGATCCCGAAGCTTTCTTT. Amino acids: CASSQQIGDPEAFF.

The V call is TRBV2, the J call TRBJ2-7; 9 nucleotides align to TRBD1. Germline trimming cut 6 bases from V and 5 bases from J; bases unmatched to any gene: 8. Germline lookup yields CDR1 SNHLY and CDR2 FYNNEI. This CDR3 has 14 amino acids. The CDR3 DNA reads as TGTGCCAGCAGACAGGACAGGGGTCTCAACGAGCAGTACTTC. It is translated as CASRQDRGLNEQYF. The whole variable domain, remainder taken from reference TRBV2 and TRBJ2-7, is EPEVTQTPSHQVTQMGQEVILRCVPISNHLYFYWYRQILGQKVEFLVSFYNNEISEKSEIFDDQFSVERPDGSNFTLKIRSTKLEDSAMYFCASRQDRGLNEQYFGPGTRLTVT.

This chain uses TRBV18 with TRBJ1-6; TRBD1 is a possible D gene (6 bases). The CDR3 has 13 residues. Trimming took off 4 bases at V and 13 bases at J, with 14 bases between the two ends. Per the germline V gene, CDR1 is KGHSH and CDR2 is LQKENI. CDR3 in amino acids: CASSRRQEDPLHF. CDR3 nucleotide sequence: TGTGCCAGCTCACGGCGACAGGAGGACCCCCTCCACTTT.